Below, 21 T cell receptor beta chains from the same sample are listed, as sequenced in a study of technical replicates of blood from a few donors. This table comes from immunoSEQ multiplex PCR, and its TCRdb copy is limited to in-frame clones, with some not included. The repertoire holds about 89,000 clones, about 94% seen once, with around 0.22% in the top ten. Material for sequencing was T cells isolated from PBMCs. These receptors all stem from a human donor in good health.

This clone occurred once. The chain uses TRBV27 and TRBJ2-7, with unresolved D. Germline V CDR1 and CDR2: MNHEY, SMNVEV (reference sequence). The CDR3 covers 14 residues. V was clipped by 4 bases and J by 2 bases, with 12 bases between them. The CDR3 bases are TGTGCCAGCAGTTCAAGCTCTCCTCCCTACGAGCAGTACTTC. The encoded protein is CASSSSSPPYEQYF.

V is TRBV7-9 and J is TRBJ1-5; D possibly corresponds to TRBD1 (6 bases). Germline values: CDR1 SEHNR, CDR2 FQNEAQ (reference sequence). This CDR3 contains 14 residues. The V and J ends lost 2 bases and 6 bases respectively, with 11 bases between them. This chain's CDR3 is CASSLQGSGQPQHF. The CDR3 DNA follows: TGTGCCAGCAGCTTACAGGGGTCAGGTCAGCCCCAGCATTTT.

V gene TRBV6-5 combines with J gene TRBJ2-1; 10 bases line up with TRBD2. Germline CDR1 reads MNHEY; CDR2 reads SVGAGI. The trim removed 2 bases at V and 7 bases at J, leaving 5 bases unmatched. The length of the CDR3 is 15 residues. CDR3: CASSYLAGVLNEQFF. For the CDR3, the DNA is TGTGCCAGCAGTTACCTAGCGGGGGTTTTGAATGAGCAGTTCTTC.

This clone was counted a single time. This rearrangement joins TRBV10-2 to TRBJ1-2; 11 positions agree with TRBD1. Trimming removed 8 bases from V and 5 bases from J; junction bases left unmatched: 4. The CDR3 has 13 residues. CDR1 WSHSY and CDR2 SAAADI come from the germline V gene. CDR3 in amino acids: CASGDRGSYGYTF. Here the CDR3 DNA reads TGCGCCAGCGGGGACAGGGGGTCTTATGGCTACACCTTC.

This chain connects TRBV6-5 to TRBJ1-2; D perhaps matches TRBD1 (5 bases). This CDR3 comprises 12 residues. Germline-derived CDR1 and CDR2 are MNHEY and SVGAGI. V lost 4 bases to trimming and J lost 6 bases, with 9 bases between them. The chain's CDR3 is CASSLLGHGYTF. The CDR3, as DNA: TGTGCCAGCAGTTTGTTGGGGCATGGCTACACCTTC.

The chain combines TRBV15 with TRBJ2-3, with D maybe TRBD2 (7 bases). V was trimmed by 0 bases and J by 6 bases, leaving 10 bases between them. This CDR3 has 14 residues. Germline CDR1 is LNHNV and CDR2 is YYDKDF (reference sequence). The chain's CDR3 is CATSREGGEDTQYF. CDR3 nucleotide sequence: TGTGCCACCAGCAGAGAAGGGGGGGAGGATACGCAGTATTTT.

The chain uses TRBV18 and TRBJ2-1; 9 nucleotides align to TRBD2. The CDR3 totals 17 residues. V gave up 3 bases and J gave up 1 base; unmatched junction bases: 7. From germline, CDR1 is KGHSH and CDR2 LQKENI. As DNA, the CDR3 is TGTGCCAGCTCACCCGTTAGCGGGAGAGGGTCCTACAATGAGCAGTTCTTC. Translation: CASSPVSGRGSYNEQFF. The complete variable domain, with remaining parts taken from reference TRBV18 and TRBJ2-1, reads NAGVMQNPRHLVRRRGQEARLRCSPMKGHSHVYWYRQLPEEGLKFMVYLQKENIIDESGMPKERFSAEFPKEGPSILRIQQVVRGDSAAYFCASSPVSGRGSYNEQFFGPGTRLTVL.

The genes are TRBV10-1 and TRBJ1-2; weak D call: TRBD1 (6 bases). Per the germline V gene, CDR1 is WNHNN and CDR2 is SYGVQD (reference sequence). This CDR3 has 13 amino acids. V was trimmed by 4 bases and J by 4 bases, leaving 10 bases between them. The CDR3 DNA reads as TGCGCCAGCAGTGCAGGACAGACCTATGGCTACACCTTC. Protein product: CASSAGQTYGYTF.

Only one count was recorded for this clone. The chain uses TRBV7-3 and TRBJ1-1, with D perhaps TRBD1 (5 bases). This CDR3 has 14 amino acids. V lost 2 bases, J lost 4 bases, and 11 bases lay in between. Germline loops: CDR1 SGHTA, CDR2 FQGTGA. The CDR3 coding sequence is TGTGCCAGCAGCTTAGGGCAGGGCCTCACTGAAGCTTTCTTT. Its protein product is CASSLGQGLTEAFF.

This chain links TRBV2 with TRBJ1-1, with D possibly being TRBD1 (5 bases). Germline V gene sequence: CDR1 SNHLY, CDR2 FYNNEI. V gave up 5 bases and J gave up 4 bases, with 14 bases separating them. The CDR3 contains 14 residues. This chain's CDR3 is CASSPGRSGTEAFF. The CDR3 nucleotides read TGTGCCAGCAGTCCAGGGAGGTCGGGCACTGAAGCTTTCTTT.

This chain uses TRBV5-1 with TRBJ1-4; no clear D gene. CDR1 and CDR2 (germline): SGHRS, YFSETQ. This CDR3 is 14 amino acids long. The V and J ends lost 3 bases and 0 bases respectively, with 6 bases between them. As DNA, the CDR3 is TGCGCCAGCAGCTCAGAAGCAACTAATGAAAAACTGTTTTTT. It translates to CASSSEATNEKLFF.

The J gene is TRBJ1-2, the V gene TRBV28, with D unresolved. This CDR3 is built from 14 residues. Trimming stripped 3 bases from V and 0 bases from J, with 8 bases between. In germline, CDR1 is MDHEN, CDR2 SYDVKM. CDR3 nucleotides: TGTGCCAGCAGTTTCACCGGTCCTAACTATGGCTACACCTTC. Protein sequence: CASSFTGPNYGYTF.

This chain joins TRBV5-3 and TRBJ1-2; 8 bases align to TRBD1. TRBV5-3 is noted as an ORF with a role that remains uncertain. V gave up 0 bases and J gave up 0 bases; unmatched junction bases: 10. CDR3 length equals 18 residues. CDR3 loop: CARSLGVTGAATNYGYTF. For the CDR3, the DNA is TGTGCCAGAAGCTTGGGGGTGACAGGGGCCGCTACTAACTATGGCTACACCTTC.

The rearrangement uses TRBV7-2 and TRBJ1-5, with D unresolved. The CDR3 sequence is 13 residues long. CDR1 SGHTA and CDR2 FQGNSA come from the germline V gene. V lost 5 bases and J 1 base, leaving 6 bases between the germline ends. In DNA, the CDR3 is TGTGCCAGCAGCACGAGAAGCAATCAGCCCCAGCATTTT. This codes for CASSTRSNQPQHF.

In its sample, this clone was seen once. V and J are TRBV28 and TRBJ1-1; D is possibly TRBD1 (5 bases). The CDR3 sequence is 14 residues long. Trimming stripped 1 base from V and 3 bases from J, with 9 bases between. The germline CDR1 and CDR2 sequences are MDHEN and SYDVKM. DNA for the CDR3: TGTGCCAGCAGTTTATTCGGCAGGGACACTGAAGCTTTCTTT. This sequence encodes CASSLFGRDTEAFF.

V is TRBV5-1 and J is TRBJ1-3; D is perhaps TRBD1 (5 bases). Germline V gene lookup returns CDR1 SGHRS and CDR2 YFSETQ. Trimming left V 0 bases short and J 6 bases short, with 10 bases between. CDR3 length equals 14 residues. CDR3 nucleotide sequence: TGCGCCAGCAGCTTGGCCGGGGGTTCAAACACCATATATTTT. Its protein product is CASSLAGGSNTIYF.

The chain couples TRBV5-1 to TRBJ1-3; D uncertain. CDR1 SGHRS and CDR2 YFSETQ come from the germline V gene. CDR3 size: 13 residues. V lost 0 bases to trimming and J lost 4 bases, with 5 bases between them. This chain's CDR3 is CASSLDRGNTIYF. Here the CDR3 DNA reads TGCGCCAGCAGCTTGGATCGGGGAAACACCATATATTTT.

This chain joins TRBV25-1 and TRBJ1-4; D call uncertain. This CDR3 spans 15 amino acids. Germline V gives CDR1 MGHDK, CDR2 SYGVNS. V lost 6 bases, J lost 7 bases, and 18 bases lay in between. The CDR3 loop is CASSHNIGVPEKLFF. CDR3 nucleotides: TGTGCCAGCAGCCATAACATCGGAGTCCCTGAAAAACTGTTTTTT.

CDR3 amino acids: CASSPSRTGSYTF. The DNA of the CDR3 is TGTGCCAGCAGCCCCAGCAGGACAGGGAGCTACACCTTC. The J gene is TRBJ1-2, the V gene TRBV5-4; TRBD1 aligns across 8 bases. Germline CDR1 and CDR2: SGHNT and YYREEE (reference sequence). V dropped 4 bases and J dropped 9; count of bases not matched to a gene: 8. This CDR3 spans 13 amino acids.

This chain joins TRBV5-1 and TRBJ2-1, with TRBD1 matching 9 bases. Germline V CDR1 and CDR2: SGHRS, YFSETQ. The trim removed 4 bases at V and 7 bases at J, leaving 9 bases unmatched. CDR3 length: 15 amino acids. CDR3 in amino acids: CASSIGQGSGNEQFF. In DNA, the CDR3 is TGCGCCAGCAGCATCGGACAGGGGAGTGGGAATGAGCAGTTCTTC.

The rearrangement uses TRBV7-9 and TRBJ2-7; 9 bases map to TRBD1. V was pared by 5 bases and J by 3 bases, with 5 bases of the junction left unmatched. Germline V gene data show CDR1 as SEHNR and CDR2 as FQNEAQ (reference sequence). The CDR3 runs to 14 residues. The CDR3 loop reads CASSQGGQGYEQYF. The CDR3 coding sequence is TGTGCCAGCAGCCAAGGGGGACAGGGCTACGAGCAGTACTTC.